This TCR beta chain was retrieved from a study of blood T cell repertoires in COVID-19. Study-wide background: Some COVID-19 samples were acute and others convalescent; all came from the United States, Italy and Spain.

In the original processing: It was from reference gene primer amplification that nucleated cell counts were estimated. Profiled with immunoSEQ multiplex PCR; TCRdb holds only in-frame clones, not every one. For V, J and clone size, that table is used; D and trimming come from the DNA. This sample has 400,000 or so clones, with around 87% found just once. Participant age was roughly 18 to 89 years, and participants resided in fewer than 30 US areas. This sequence was found in a man in his forties in a cohort exposed to, infected with or recovered from COVID-19 (not recorded which). Sequenced: PBMCs or T cells enriched from blood (not recorded which).

The CDR3 reads CASSLRTGSNQPQHF. The CDR3 DNA reads as TGTGCCAGCAGTCTCCGGACAGGCAGCAATCAGCCCCAGCATTTT. This chain connects TRBV28 to TRBJ1-5; 7 nucleotides match TRBD1. Trimming cost V 5 bases and J 1 base; bases outside gene matches: 5. There are 15 residues in the CDR3. Germline loops: CDR1 MDHEN, CDR2 SYDVKM.